The T cell receptor (beta chain) under discussion was sequenced for a study of T cell responses to AZD1222 COVID-19 vaccine. Overall study results and limits: Spike regions recognized by vaccine-associated CD4 TCRs spanned the protein, led by 160-218 and 743-854. The study reported that nearly half of spike-specific TCRs target unmutated variant regions.

In regard to this clone: The antigen is undetermined.

The length of the CDR3 is 16 residues. CDR1 MNHEY and CDR2 SMNVEV come from the germline V gene (reference sequence). Method: immunoSEQ multiplex PCR; TCRdb's copy keeps in-frame clones and lacks some. The data hold tens of thousands of clones, with about nine tenths observed a single time. This TCR came from an adult in good health. The chain uses TRBV27 and TRBJ2-3; 8 positions agree with TRBD2. This sample comprised peripheral blood, obtained on day 0 of AZD1222 vaccination. The CDR3 region has the DNA TGTGCTACTCGAGGGGTGGCGGGGGGTAGATCAGATACGCAGTATTTT. It codes for CATRGVAGGRSDTQYF.